One sample yielded the 24 T cell receptor beta chains listed below, sequenced in a study of beta chain features in type 1 diabetes. Study-wide points: Across all four CD4+ subsets, people with type 1 diabetes showed modestly shorter TCRB CDR3s.

Since all of the isolated RNA was reverse transcribed, expressed TCRB transcripts were what got sequenced. The table came from immunoSEQ multiplex PCR; TCRdb's copy has only in-frame clones and leaves some out. Here the sample spans around 600,000 clones, around 12% being singletons. No antigen has been identified for these receptors. Sample: naive CD4+ T cells from blood. These TCRs come from a young man with type 1 diabetes.

This clone has at least ten counts. The chain links TRBV9 to TRBJ2-1; no clear D. The CDR3 runs to 13 residues. The germline V gene has CDR1 SGDLS and CDR2 YYNGEE. Deletions cut 0 bases from V and 8 bases from J, with 9 bases between. CDR3 protein: CASSVGVEDEQFF. DNA for the CDR3: TGTGCCAGCAGCGTAGGAGTAGAGGATGAGCAGTTCTTC.

With respect to this clone: Other DNA sequences of this sample code for an identical CDR3. The chain has TRBV7-9 and TRBJ1-5; 7 bases are a match to TRBD1. This CDR3 has 14 residues. Germline CDR1 SEHNR, CDR2 FQNEAQ (reference sequence). V lost 4 bases, J lost 3 bases, and 3 bases stayed unmatched. The CDR3 DNA reads TGTGCCAGCAGCTCGGGACAGCCCAATCAGCCCCAGCATTTT. Translating gives CASSSGQPNQPQHF.

This rearrangement joins TRBV5-4 to TRBJ1-4; D is ambiguous. CDR1 is SGHNT and CDR2 is YYREEE in the germline V gene (reference sequence). The CDR3 loop spans 14 amino acids. Deletions cut 3 bases from V and 8 bases from J, with 14 bases between. CDR3 amino acids: CASSSGTSWEKLFF. The CDR3 DNA follows: TGTGCCAGCAGCTCGGGAACCTCGTGGGAAAAACTGTTTTTT.

This clone was seen only a few times. The V call is TRBV7-2, the J call TRBJ2-2; D is possibly TRBD1 or TRBD2 (5 bases each). The V gene's germline CDR1 is SGHTA and CDR2 FQGNSA. The CDR3 is 16 amino acids. The V end lost 2 bases, the J end lost 4 bases, and 14 bases lay between the germline ends. The CDR3 here is CASSLSTGTTTGELFF. CDR3 coding DNA: TGTGCCAGCAGCTTATCAACCGGGACGACCACCGGGGAGCTGTTTTTT.

The gene calls are TRBV7-2 and TRBJ2-7; tentative D call: TRBD1 (5 bases). The CDR3 has 15 amino acids. The V gene's germline CDR1 is SGHTA and CDR2 FQGNSA. V was clipped by 6 bases and J by 6 bases, with 21 bases between them. Here the CDR3 DNA reads TGTGCCAGCAGGTTCTCGTGGCAGGGAAGGAGCGAGCAGTACTTC. Translating it yields CASRFSWQGRSEQYF.

The rearrangement links TRBV7-2 to TRBJ2-1; 7 positions match TRBD1. CDR3 size: 14 residues. V lost 5 bases and J lost 3; bases outside the gene matches: 4. Germline assignment: CDR1 SGHTA and CDR2 FQGNSA. The CDR3 loop reads CASSPQGDYNEQFF. In DNA form, the CDR3 reads TGTGCCAGCAGCCCTCAGGGGGACTACAATGAGCAGTTCTTC. Together with reference TRBV7-2 and TRBJ2-1, the CDR3 gives the full variable domain: GAGVSQSPSNKVTEKGKDVELRCDPISGHTALYWYRQSLGQGLEFLIYFQGNSAPDKSGLPSDRFSAERTGGSVSTLTIQRTQQEDSAVYLCASSPQGDYNEQFFGPGTRLTVL.

The chain links TRBV7-9 to TRBJ2-4; D not resolved. The CDR3 has 16 residues. V lost 2 bases and J 5 bases, leaving 16 bases between the germline ends. CDR1 and CDR2 from the germline V gene are SEHNR and FQNEAQ (reference sequence). The CDR3 nucleotides read TGTGCCAGCAGCTTATTGTTAAGTACAGAAGAAAACATTCAGTACTTC. Protein sequence: CASSLLLSTEENIQYF.

CDR3: CASSSRWRQGRTKNIQYF. Here the CDR3 DNA reads TGTGCCAGCAGCTCTAGATGGCGACAGGGAAGGACCAAAAACATTCAGTACTTC. This chain joins TRBV11-2 and TRBJ2-4; 7 nucleotides align to TRBD1. Germline V gene data show CDR1 as SGHAT and CDR2 as FQNNGV. V lost 4 bases to trimming and J lost 2 bases; unmatched junction nucleotides: 14. The CDR3 loop spans 18 amino acids.

The table lists this clone with a few counts. This chain joins TRBV27 and TRBJ2-7, with 8 bases matching TRBD2. The ends lost 5 bases at V and 3 bases at J; junction bases unmatched: 6. CDR3 length equals 14 residues. Germline V CDR1 and CDR2: MNHEY, SMNVEV (reference sequence). CDR3 residues: CASSTGLEVYEQYF. The CDR3 region has the DNA TGTGCCAGCAGTACGGGACTAGAGGTCTACGAGCAGTACTTC.

The table lists this clone with a few counts. The chain couples TRBV7-2 to TRBJ1-2; TRBD1 is a possible D gene (5 bases). The germline V gene encodes CDR1 SGHTA and CDR2 FQGNSA. V lost 1 base and J lost 5, with 11 bases in between. The CDR3 spans 14 residues. The CDR3 DNA reads TGTGCCAGCAGCTTAGATACCGGGGGATATGGCTACACCTTC. Protein product: CASSLDTGGYGYTF.

The CDR3 bases are TGTGCCAGCTCACCGGACGGGAAGGGTCAGCCCCAGCATTTT. Its translation is CASSPDGKGQPQHF. The V gene is TRBV18, the J gene TRBJ1-5; no clear D. Per the germline V gene, CDR1 is KGHSH and CDR2 is LQKENI. Trimming pared 3 bases from V and 6 bases from J, leaving 12 bases between. This CDR3 has 14 amino acids.

The chain joins TRBV10-3 to TRBJ1-2; D gene uncertain. V lost 3 bases to trimming and J lost 5 bases, with 13 bases between them. The length of the CDR3 is 14 residues. The germline CDR1 and CDR2 sequences are ENHRY and SYGVKD. The CDR3 loop reads CAISESSGGYGYTF. CDR3 bases: TGTGCCATCAGTGAAAGTTCGGGCGGATATGGCTACACCTTC.

This clone was detected only a few times. The chain couples TRBV6-1 to TRBJ1-3; D remains unclear. Trimming stripped 5 bases from V and 4 bases from J, with 6 bases between. The CDR3 is 12 residues long. CDR1 and CDR2 (germline): MNHNS, SASEGT. The CDR3 loop is CASSPLGNTIYF. As DNA, the CDR3 is TGTGCCAGCAGTCCCTTGGGAAACACCATATATTTT.

This clone turned up a few times. The J gene is TRBJ2-2, the V gene TRBV7-2, with D tentatively TRBD1 (5 bases). Germline V gene sequence: CDR1 SGHTA, CDR2 FQGNSA. The V gene lost 5 bases and the J gene lost 4 bases, with 11 bases spanning the gap. The CDR3 consists of 14 residues. CDR3 nucleotide sequence: TGTGCCAGCAGCCCAGGACACCGCACCGGGGAGCTGTTTTTT. This gives the protein CASSPGHRTGELFF.

This clone was observed a few times. V gene TRBV4-2 combines with J gene TRBJ1-2; the match to TRBD1 covers 7 bases. V shed 0 bases and J 5 bases; nucleotides not matched to a gene: 6. The CDR3 has 15 residues. Germline V gene data show CDR1 as LGHNA and CDR2 as YNFKEQ. The CDR3 sequence: CASSQERTGEYGYTF. CDR3 in DNA: TGTGCCAGCAGCCAAGAACGGACAGGAGAATATGGCTACACCTTC.

A few counts support this clone. The chain combines TRBV10-3 with TRBJ2-7; TRBD1 aligns across 10 bases. Germline lookup yields CDR1 ENHRY and CDR2 SYGVKD. J was trimmed by 4 bases and V by 3 bases; bases with no gene match: 9. The CDR3 consists of 16 residues. The CDR3 loop is CAISEGEGQGRYEQYF. CDR3 in DNA: TGTGCCATCAGTGAAGGTGAGGGACAGGGGAGGTACGAGCAGTACTTC.

V gene TRBV30 combines with J gene TRBJ1-6, with a possible D match to TRBD1 (5 bases). Germline lookup yields CDR1 GTSNPN and CDR2 SVGIG (reference sequence). This CDR3 contains 13 residues. The V end was cut by 1 base, the J end by 10 bases, with 11 bases between. The CDR3 spells CAWSGQGESPLHF. Written as DNA, the CDR3 is TGTGCCTGGAGTGGGCAGGGAGAGTCACCCCTCCACTTT.

This chain links TRBV2 with TRBJ1-3; D is unclear. Germline V gene lookup returns CDR1 SNHLY and CDR2 FYNNEI. There are 12 residues in the CDR3. V lost 7 bases to trimming and J lost 2 bases, with 6 bases between them. The CDR3 DNA follows: TGTGCCAGCACCCTCGCTGGAAACACCATATATTTT. Its translation: CASTLAGNTIYF.

This clone was counted a few times. The rearrangement joins TRBV7-2 to TRBJ2-7; D perhaps matches TRBD2 (6 bases). This CDR3 is 14 amino acids long. Germline loops: CDR1 SGHTA, CDR2 FQGNSA. V was pared by 5 bases and J by 6 bases, with 17 bases between. The CDR3 region is CASSAQGRRGEQYF. The DNA for the CDR3 is TGTGCCAGCAGCGCCCAAGGTAGGAGGGGCGAGCAGTACTTC.

The chain has TRBV5-1 and TRBJ2-2; D remains ambiguous. The germline gives CDR1 SGHRS, CDR2 YFSETQ. The germline V and J ends were trimmed by 0 bases and 3 bases, with 6 bases remaining between them. This CDR3 has 14 amino acids. CDR3 sequence reads: CASSLGQYTGELFF. CDR3 in DNA: TGCGCCAGCAGCTTGGGCCAATACACCGGGGAGCTGTTTTTT.

Comments on this clone: The same CDR3 can be traced to other DNA sequences in this sample. V usage is TRBV7-9 and J usage is TRBJ1-2, with D perhaps TRBD1 (5 bases). Trimming removed 4 bases from V and 5 bases from J, with 11 bases in between. Germline V gene data show CDR1 as SEHNR and CDR2 as FQNEAQ (reference sequence). This CDR3 has 13 amino acids. Written as DNA, the CDR3 is TGTGCCAGCAGCTCCCGGGACGGATATGGCTACACCTTC. Amino acids: CASSSRDGYGYTF.

This clone was observed a few times. The chain is built from TRBV7-2 and TRBJ2-2, with 11 positions matching TRBD2. V shed 2 bases and J 3 bases; nucleotides not matched to a gene: 2. This CDR3 contains 16 residues. CDR1 is SGHTA and CDR2 is FQGNSA in the germline V gene. Written as DNA, the CDR3 is TGTGCCAGCAGCTTACTAGCGGGGGGTTACACCGGGGAGCTGTTTTTT. Encoded protein: CASSLLAGGYTGELFF.

V and J are TRBV5-1 and TRBJ1-1, with D uncertain. Germline assignment: CDR1 SGHRS and CDR2 YFSETQ. V gave up 1 base and J gave up 1 base, with 11 bases separating them. CDR3 length: 15 residues. The CDR3 here is CASSLSQTSNTEAFF. The CDR3 region has the DNA TGCGCCAGCAGCTTGTCCCAGACTTCGAACACTGAAGCTTTCTTT.

The chain uses TRBV6-6 and TRBJ1-3; D possibly corresponds to TRBD1 (5 bases). CDR3 length: 16 residues. The germline V gene has CDR1 MNHNY and CDR2 SVGAGI (reference sequence). Trimming took off 7 bases at V and 1 base at J, with 17 bases between the two ends. CDR3 sequence: CASTWWDPTSGNTIYF. CDR3 DNA sequence: TGTGCCAGCACGTGGTGGGACCCCACGTCTGGAAACACCATATATTTT.